The subject of this entry is one T cell receptor beta chain. Original analysis: From reference gene primer amplification, estimates of nucleated cell counts were derived. Clones were sequenced by immunoSEQ multiplex PCR, and TCRdb holds only the in-frame ones, with some missing. From that table come the V and J calls and clone size; the DNA was used to work out D and trimming. The sample includes 200,000 to 250,000 clones, 90% of them seen just once. Cohort allocation depended upon clinical history that participants reported. The record originates from a study of blood T cell repertoires in COVID-19. Germline assignment: CDR1 MNHNS and CDR2 SASEGT. V dropped 2 bases and J dropped 4; count of bases not matched to a gene: 6. This CDR3 spans 15 amino acids.

The sequence was collected from a man aged 30-40 years who had been exposed to COVID-19. Source material: PBMCs or T cells enriched from blood (not recorded which). The chain carries TRBV6-1 and TRBJ2-7, with 9 bases aligning to TRBD1. The DNA of the CDR3 is TGTGCCAGCAGTGAAAGGGGGACAGGGCGATACGAGCAGTACTTC. Its protein product is CASSERGTGRYEQYF.